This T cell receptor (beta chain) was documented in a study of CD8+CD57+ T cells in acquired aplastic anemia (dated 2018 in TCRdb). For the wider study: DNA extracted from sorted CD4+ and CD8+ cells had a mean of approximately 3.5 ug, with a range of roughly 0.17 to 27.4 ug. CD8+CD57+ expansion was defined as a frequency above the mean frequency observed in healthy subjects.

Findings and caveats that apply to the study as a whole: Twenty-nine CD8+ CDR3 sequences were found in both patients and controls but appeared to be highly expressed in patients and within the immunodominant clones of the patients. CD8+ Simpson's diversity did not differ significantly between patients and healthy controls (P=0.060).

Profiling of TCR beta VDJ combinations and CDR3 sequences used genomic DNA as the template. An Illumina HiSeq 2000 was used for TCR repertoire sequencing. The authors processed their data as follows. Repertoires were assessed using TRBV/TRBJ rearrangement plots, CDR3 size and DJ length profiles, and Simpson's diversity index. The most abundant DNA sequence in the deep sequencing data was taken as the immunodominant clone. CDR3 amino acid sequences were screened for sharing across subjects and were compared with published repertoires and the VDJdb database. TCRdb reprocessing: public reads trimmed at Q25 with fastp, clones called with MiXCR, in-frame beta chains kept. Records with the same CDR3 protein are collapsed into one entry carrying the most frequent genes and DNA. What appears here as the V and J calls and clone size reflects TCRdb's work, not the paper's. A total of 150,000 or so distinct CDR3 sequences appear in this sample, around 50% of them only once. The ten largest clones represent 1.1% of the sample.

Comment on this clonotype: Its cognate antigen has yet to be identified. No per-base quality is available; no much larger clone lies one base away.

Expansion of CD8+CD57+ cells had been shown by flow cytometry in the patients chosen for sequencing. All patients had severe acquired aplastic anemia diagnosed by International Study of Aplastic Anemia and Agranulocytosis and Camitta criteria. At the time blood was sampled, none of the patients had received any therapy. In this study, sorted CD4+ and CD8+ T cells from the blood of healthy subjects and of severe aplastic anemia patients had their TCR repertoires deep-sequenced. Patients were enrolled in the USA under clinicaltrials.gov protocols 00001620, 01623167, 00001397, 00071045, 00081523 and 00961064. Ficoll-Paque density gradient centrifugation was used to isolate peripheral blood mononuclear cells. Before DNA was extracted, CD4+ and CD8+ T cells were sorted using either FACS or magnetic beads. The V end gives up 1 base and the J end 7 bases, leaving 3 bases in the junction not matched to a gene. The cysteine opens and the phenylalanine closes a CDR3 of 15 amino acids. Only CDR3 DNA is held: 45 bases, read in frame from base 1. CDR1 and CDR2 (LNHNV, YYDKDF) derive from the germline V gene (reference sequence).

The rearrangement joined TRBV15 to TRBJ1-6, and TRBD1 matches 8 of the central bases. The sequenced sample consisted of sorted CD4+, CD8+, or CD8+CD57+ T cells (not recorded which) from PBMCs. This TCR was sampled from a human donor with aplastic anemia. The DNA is TGTGCCACCAGCAGAGTGCGACAGGGGAATTCACCCCTCCACTTT. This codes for CATSRVRQGNSPLHF.